This T cell receptor beta chain appears in the sequencing data of a study of blood T cell repertoires in COVID-19. Study information: T cells, B-cell-depleted T cells, or PBMCs provided the cDNA or gDNA that served as material.

Patients of the Seattle cohort, enrolled during active infection, were followed longitudinally. Sequenced by immunoSEQ multiplex PCR; TCRdb stores in-frame clones only, minus some. The data contain roughly 200,000 clones, 80% to 90% of them seen just once; the ten biggest clones take up roughly 10%. The sample consisted of peripheral blood. The sequence was obtained from a woman at least 80 years old with COVID-19, enrolled during active disease.

The CDR3 spells CATGTSGGYTQYF. Here the CDR3 DNA reads TGTGCCACCGGGACTAGCGGGGGATATACGCAGTATTTT. The chain is built from TRBV10-3 and TRBJ2-3; 14 positions match TRBD2. There are 13 residues in the CDR3. The V segment lost 10 bases and the J segment 7 bases; nucleotides outside the gene matches: 4. Germline lookup yields CDR1 ENHRY and CDR2 SYGVKD.